The sequence of this TCR beta chain was determined in a study of blood T cell repertoires in COVID-19. As for the study in general: Sources were T cells, B-cell-depleted T cells, or PBMCs; the material itself was cDNA or gDNA.

Germline lookup yields CDR1 SGHDT and CDR2 YYEEEE. The ends were cut back, 1 base at V and 0 bases at J, with 11 bases in the middle. CDR3 size: 15 residues. This clone was observed once. Under the authors' procedure: Estimation of nucleated cell counts relied on the amplification of reference gene primers. Sequencing was performed with immunoSEQ multiplex PCR; in TCRdb, only in-frame clones are kept and a portion is missing. Clone size and V and J calls were adopted from that table, with D and trimming inferred from the DNA. The data show fewer than 250,000 clones, roughly 86% seen once. This receptor was identified in a woman aged 35 to 49 with acute or convalescent COVID-19. Sequenced input: peripheral blood. The rearrangement uses TRBV5-6 and TRBJ2-7; D is perhaps TRBD1 (6 bases). This CDR3 is CASSLYQGISYEQYF. DNA of the CDR3: TGTGCCAGCAGCTTGTATCAGGGGATCTCCTACGAGCAGTACTTC.